One and the same sample provided the 7 T cell receptor beta chains below, sequenced in a study of blood T cell repertoires in COVID-19. Method: immunoSEQ multiplex PCR; TCRdb's copy keeps in-frame clones and lacks some. The profile shows 100,000 to 150,000 clones, about 80% of them singletons. What was sequenced was peripheral blood. The receptors shown here come from a woman in her fifties or sixties with acute or convalescent COVID-19.

The genes are TRBV2 and TRBJ2-5; 11 bases line up with TRBD1. V lost 5 bases and J lost 5; bases outside the gene matches: 4. The CDR3 runs 14 residues. Germline CDR1 reads SNHLY; CDR2 reads FYNNEI. The CDR3 loop reads CASSPDRGRETQYF. The CDR3 region has the DNA TGTGCCAGCAGTCCGGACAGGGGGCGCGAGACCCAGTACTTC.

The chain links TRBV30 to TRBJ1-2; D gene uncertain. Germline lookup yields CDR1 GTSNPN and CDR2 SVGIG (reference sequence). Deletions cut 2 bases from V and 8 bases from J, with 18 bases between. The CDR3 is made up of 14 amino acids. CDR3: CAWSSGPSRGGYTF. DNA for the CDR3: TGTGCCTGGAGTTCTGGGCCTTCCCGCGGGGGCTACACCTTC.

CDR3 in DNA: TGTGCCAGCAGCCCACTCCGCTCTTATGGCTACACCTTC. Encoded protein: CASSPLRSYGYTF. V is TRBV7-2 and J is TRBJ1-2; D call uncertain. The CDR3 loop spans 13 amino acids. CDR1 and CDR2 from the germline V gene are SGHTA and FQGNSA. V shed 5 bases and J shed 5 bases, with 12 bases lying between them.

The gene calls are TRBV6-2 or TRBV6-3 and TRBJ1-2; weak D call: TRBD1 (6 bases). CDR1 is MNHEY, CDR2 SVGEGT, per germline. The V and J ends lost 2 bases and 2 bases respectively, with 15 bases between them. The CDR3 contains 16 residues. The CDR3 loop reads CASSYGGGGTNYGYTF. The CDR3 DNA sequence: TGTGCCAGCAGTTACGGTGGTGGGGGCACGAACTATGGCTACACCTTC.

The table lists this clone with a count of one. V and J are TRBV28 and TRBJ1-1, with 7 bases that match TRBD1. The ends lost 6 bases at V and 10 bases at J; junction bases unmatched: 5. Germline loops: CDR1 MDHEN, CDR2 SYDVKM. The CDR3 loop spans 11 amino acids. The DNA of the CDR3 is TGTGCCAGCAGCAGAGACAGGGCAGCTTTCTTT. Translated, it gives CASSRDRAAFF.

V and J are TRBV6-5 and TRBJ1-5; TRBD1 matches at 8 bases. The CDR3 consists of 15 residues. CDR1 MNHEY and CDR2 SVGAGI come from the germline V gene. The trim removed 5 bases at V and 6 bases at J, leaving 9 bases unmatched. As DNA, the CDR3 is TGTGCCAGCAGTACCGAGACAGGGGTGGGTCAGCCCCAGCATTTT. This encodes CASSTETGVGQPQHF.

V gene TRBV19 combines with J gene TRBJ2-7; possible D gene TRBD1, 6 bases. The CDR3 contains 13 residues. The germline V gene has CDR1 LNHDA and CDR2 SQIVND (reference sequence). The V end lost 5 bases, the J end lost 2 bases, and 10 bases lay between the germline ends. CDR3 nucleotides: TGTGCCAGTAGTCCGGGACAAACCTACGAGCAGTACTTC. As protein: CASSPGQTYEQYF. Using reference TRBV19 and TRBJ2-7 for the parts outside the CDR3, the full variable domain is DGGITQSPKYLFRKEGQNVTLSCEQNLNHDAMYWYRQDPGQGLRLIYYSQIVNDFQKGDIAEGYSVSREKKESFPLTVTSAQKNPTAFYLCASSPGQTYEQYFGPGTRLTVT.